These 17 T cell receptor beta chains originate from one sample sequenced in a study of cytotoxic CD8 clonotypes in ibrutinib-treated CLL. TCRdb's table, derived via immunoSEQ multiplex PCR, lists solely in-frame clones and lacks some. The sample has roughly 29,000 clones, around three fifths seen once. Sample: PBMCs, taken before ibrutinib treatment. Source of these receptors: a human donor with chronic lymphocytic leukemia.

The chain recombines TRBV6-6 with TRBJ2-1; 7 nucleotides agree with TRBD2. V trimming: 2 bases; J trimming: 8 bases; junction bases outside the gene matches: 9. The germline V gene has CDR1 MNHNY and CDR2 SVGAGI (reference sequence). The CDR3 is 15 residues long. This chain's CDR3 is CASSYIGGSLDEQFF. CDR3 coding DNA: TGTGCCAGCAGTTACATTGGCGGGAGTCTCGATGAGCAGTTCTTC.

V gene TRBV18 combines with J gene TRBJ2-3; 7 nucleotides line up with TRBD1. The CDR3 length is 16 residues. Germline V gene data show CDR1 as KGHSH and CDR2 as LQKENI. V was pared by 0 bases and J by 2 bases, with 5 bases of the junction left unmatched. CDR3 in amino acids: CASSPPIRGSTDTQYF. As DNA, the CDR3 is TGTGCCAGCTCACCACCTATCAGGGGGTCCACAGATACGCAGTATTTT.

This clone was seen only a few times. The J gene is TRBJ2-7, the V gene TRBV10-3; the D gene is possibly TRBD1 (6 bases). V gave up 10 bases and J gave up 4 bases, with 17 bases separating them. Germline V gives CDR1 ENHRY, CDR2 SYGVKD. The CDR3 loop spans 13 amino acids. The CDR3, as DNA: TGTGCCAGCGAAGACAGGAATCGATACGAGCAGTACTTC. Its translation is CASEDRNRYEQYF.

CDR3 sequence: CASSSRGAPDTQYF. The DNA of the CDR3 is TGCGCCAGCAGCTCGCGGGGGGCCCCCGATACGCAGTATTTT. The V gene is TRBV5-1, the J gene TRBJ2-3, with 8 bases that match TRBD2. In germline, CDR1 is SGHRS, CDR2 YFSETQ. This CDR3 contains 14 residues. V trimming: 3 bases; J trimming: 6 bases; junction bases outside the gene matches: 6.

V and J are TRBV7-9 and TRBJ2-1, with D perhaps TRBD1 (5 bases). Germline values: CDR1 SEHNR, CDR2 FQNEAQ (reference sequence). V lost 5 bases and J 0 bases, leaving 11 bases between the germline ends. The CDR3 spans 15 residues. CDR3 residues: CASSPRQFSYNEQFF. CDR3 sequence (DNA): TGTGCCAGCAGCCCCCGACAGTTCTCCTACAATGAGCAGTTCTTC. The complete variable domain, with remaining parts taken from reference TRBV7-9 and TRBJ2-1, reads DTGVSQNPRHKITKRGQNVTFRCDPISEHNRLYWYRQTLGQGPEFLTYFQNEAQLEKSRLLSDRFSAERPKGSFSTLEIQRTEQGDSAMYLCASSPRQFSYNEQFFGPGTRLTVL.

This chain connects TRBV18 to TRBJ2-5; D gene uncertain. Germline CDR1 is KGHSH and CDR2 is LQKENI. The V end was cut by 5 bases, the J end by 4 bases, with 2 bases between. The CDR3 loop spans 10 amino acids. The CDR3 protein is CASSGETQYF. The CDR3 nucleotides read TGTGCCAGCTCAGGAGAGACCCAGTACTTC. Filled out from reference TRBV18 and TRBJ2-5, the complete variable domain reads NAGVMQNPRHLVRRRGQEARLRCSPMKGHSHVYWYRQLPEEGLKFMVYLQKENIIDESGMPKERFSAEFPKEGPSILRIQQVVRGDSAAYFCASSGETQYFGPGTRLLVL.

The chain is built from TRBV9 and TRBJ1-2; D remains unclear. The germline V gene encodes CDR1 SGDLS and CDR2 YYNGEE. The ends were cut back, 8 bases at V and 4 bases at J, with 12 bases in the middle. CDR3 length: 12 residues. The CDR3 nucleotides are TGTGCCAGTGGTGGGGAGGGCTATGGCTACACCTTC. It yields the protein CASGGEGYGYTF.

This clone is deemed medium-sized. The CDR3 loop reads CASHPGLSLGNEKLFF. The CDR3 DNA sequence: TGTGCCAGCCACCCGGGATTAAGTTTGGGGAATGAAAAACTGTTTTTT. The V gene is TRBV19, the J gene TRBJ1-4; unclear D gene. V lost 9 bases and J lost 5, with 22 bases in between. This CDR3 has 16 amino acids. Germline V gives CDR1 LNHDA, CDR2 SQIVND (reference sequence).

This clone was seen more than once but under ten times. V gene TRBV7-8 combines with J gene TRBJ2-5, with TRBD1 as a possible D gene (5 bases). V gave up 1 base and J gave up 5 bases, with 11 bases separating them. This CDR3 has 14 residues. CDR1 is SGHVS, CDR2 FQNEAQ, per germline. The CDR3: CASSLGWGVETQYF. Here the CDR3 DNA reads TGTGCCAGCAGCTTAGGCTGGGGCGTGGAGACCCAGTACTTC.

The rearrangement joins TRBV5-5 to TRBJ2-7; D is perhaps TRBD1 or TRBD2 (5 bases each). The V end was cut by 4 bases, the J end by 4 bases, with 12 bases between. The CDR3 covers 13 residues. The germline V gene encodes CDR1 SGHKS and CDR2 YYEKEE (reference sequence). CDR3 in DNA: TGTGCCAGCAGCCTCAGGGACCTTTACGAGCAGTACTTC. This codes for CASSLRDLYEQYF.

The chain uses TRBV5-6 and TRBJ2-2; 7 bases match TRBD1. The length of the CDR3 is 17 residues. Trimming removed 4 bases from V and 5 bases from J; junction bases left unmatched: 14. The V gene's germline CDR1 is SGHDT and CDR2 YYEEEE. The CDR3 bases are TGTGCCAGCAGCCCCTCTCTTAGGGGGCTTAGGACCGGGGAGCTGTTTTTT. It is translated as CASSPSLRGLRTGELFF.

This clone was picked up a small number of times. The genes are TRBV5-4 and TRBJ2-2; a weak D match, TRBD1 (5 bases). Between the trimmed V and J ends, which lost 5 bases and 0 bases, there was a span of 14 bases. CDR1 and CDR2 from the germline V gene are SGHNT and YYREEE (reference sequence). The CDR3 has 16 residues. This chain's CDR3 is CASRPQGTTNTGELFF. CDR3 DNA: TGTGCCAGCAGACCCCAGGGTACGACGAACACCGGGGAGCTGTTTTTT.

Here the CDR3 DNA reads TGTGCCAGCAGTGAATACAGAGGCTCCTACAATGAGCAGTTCTTC. Its translation: CASSEYRGSYNEQFF. The V call is TRBV2, the J call TRBJ2-1; unclear D gene. This CDR3 spans 15 amino acids. Between the trimmed V and J ends, which lost 2 bases and 0 bases, there was a span of 8 bases. In germline, CDR1 is SNHLY, CDR2 FYNNEI.

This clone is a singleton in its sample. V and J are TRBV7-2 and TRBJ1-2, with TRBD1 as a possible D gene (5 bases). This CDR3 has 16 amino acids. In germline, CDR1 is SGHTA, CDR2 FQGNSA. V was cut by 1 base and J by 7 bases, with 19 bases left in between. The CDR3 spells CASSLEVSGDARGYTF. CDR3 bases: TGTGCCAGCAGCTTAGAGGTGTCGGGGGACGCACGTGGCTACACCTTC. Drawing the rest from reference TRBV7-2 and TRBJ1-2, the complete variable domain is GAGVSQSPSNKVTEKGKDVELRCDPISGHTALYWYRQSLGQGLEFLIYFQGNSAPDKSGLPSDRFSAERTGGSVSTLTIQRTQQEDSAVYLCASSLEVSGDARGYTFGSGTRLTVV.

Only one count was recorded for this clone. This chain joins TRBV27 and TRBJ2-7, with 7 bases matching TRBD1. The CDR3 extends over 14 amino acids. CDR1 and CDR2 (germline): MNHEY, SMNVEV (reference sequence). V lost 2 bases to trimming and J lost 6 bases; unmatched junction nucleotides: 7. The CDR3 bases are TGTGCCAGCAGTTTAGCAGGGGGATCCGCCGAGCAGTACTTC. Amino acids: CASSLAGGSAEQYF.

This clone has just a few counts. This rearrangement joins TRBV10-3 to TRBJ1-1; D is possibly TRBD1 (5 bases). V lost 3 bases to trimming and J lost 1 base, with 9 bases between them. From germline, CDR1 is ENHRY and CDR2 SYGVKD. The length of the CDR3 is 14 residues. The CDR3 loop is CAISEGGANTEAFF. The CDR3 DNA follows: TGTGCCATCAGTGAAGGAGGGGCGAACACTGAAGCTTTCTTT.

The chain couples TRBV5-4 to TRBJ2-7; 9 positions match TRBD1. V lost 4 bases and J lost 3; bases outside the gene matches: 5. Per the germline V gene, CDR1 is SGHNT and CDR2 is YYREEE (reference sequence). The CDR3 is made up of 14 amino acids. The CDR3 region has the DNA TGTGCCAGCAGCGTGGGACAGGGCCTCTACGAGCAGTACTTC. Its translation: CASSVGQGLYEQYF.